The TCR beta chain described here comes from a study of blood T cells in healthy people across ages (dated by TCRdb to the mid-2010s). In terms of the full investigation: In model experiments, template switching captured about one uniquely barcoded TCR beta cDNA molecule for every two T cells. To track age-related changes in TCR beta repertoire diversity, the study relied on deep sequencing normalized with unique cDNA molecular identifiers. The donors were split into four age groups: young (average 16 years), middle-aged (39), aged (roughly 60) and long-lived (roughly 80). Using the same blood draw, the study looked at two additional independent replicas of 1 million unique cDNA reads for two donors, one aged 18 to 30 and the other aged 80 or older. To avoid experimental bias, donors of different ages were spread randomly across the sequencing lanes.

CDR1 and CDR2, per the germline V gene, are SQVTM and ANQGSEA. Trimming at the junction amounts to 5 bases on V and 8 bases on J, and the germline ends lie 22 bases apart. The CDR3, cysteine through phenylalanine, is 15 amino acids long. Here the CDR3 DNA is all that survives: 45 bases in frame from base 1. The protocol used for the library was 5' RACE. This sample was sequenced with an Illumina HiSeq 2500. The second PCR ran for roughly 6 to 11 cycles and used a J-beta primer mix along with a sample-barcoded 5' primer. Each TCR beta cDNA molecule received a unique molecular identifier from a template-switch 5' adaptor carrying 12 random nucleotides. At least 2.5 million CDR3-containing paired-end reads were obtained from each sample. The Mint cDNA synthesis kit, primed by a TRBC-specific oligonucleotide, was used to synthesize first-strand cDNA from all RNA. Following uracil-DNA glycosylase treatment, a first 18-cycle PCR with universal primers M1SS and BC2_uni_R was performed on all cDNA. In the paper's pipeline: For normalization, 1 million high-quality reads, each with a distinct molecular identifier, were randomly selected from each sample. Reads sharing molecular identifiers were discarded rather than binned into consensus sequences. MiTCR, set to a Q25 quality threshold and the strictest error-elimination algorithm, was used for CDR3 identification, clonotype clustering and error correction. A nonparametric unseen species model with Euler transformation was used to estimate a lower bound on total TCR beta diversity. The raw public reads went through TCRdb reprocessing: fastp at Q25, MiXCR clone calling, in-frame beta chains kept. Each CDR3 protein appears once, grouped with its most common genes and DNA. TCRdb, rather than the study authors, made the V and J calls. In this sample the table shows about 810,000 distinct CDR3 sequences, about 36% of which occur a single time. Under 15% of the sample is held by the ten biggest clonotypes.

The donors were 40 or so Caucasian individuals from Russia, aged roughly 6 to 100 years, who were systemically healthy. Approximately 10 milliliters of peripheral blood were collected from each donor into EDTA-treated Vacutainer tubes. Ficoll-Paque density-gradient centrifugation was used to isolate PBMCs, with at least 6.5 million per sample. Total RNA was extracted from PBMCs with Trizol reagent, with at least 6 micrograms obtained per sample. For every donor, an aliquot of PBMCs went through flow cytometry to measure the percentages of naive CD45RAhigh/CD27high T cells. Study-level results and caveats: Observed TCR beta diversity per million T cells fell roughly linearly with age, and a significant reduction was already apparent by age about 38. Total diversity estimates from one million sequenced T cells were considered lower bounds and underestimates. There was a strong correlation between observed TCR beta diversity and the percentage of naive T cells measured by flow cytometry. Compared with the aged group, more naive CD4+ T cells, fewer expanded clones and increased TCR diversity were shown by the long-lived group, suggesting age selection. Bulk unsorted PBMC profiling prevented conclusive comparison of naive and antigen-experienced compartments. The CMV infection status of donors was not known, potentially confounding age-related changes in expanded clonotypes.

As for this clonotype: Its recognized antigen is unknown. Per-nucleotide qualities are absent, and no much larger clonotype sits a single base away.

The TCR was taken from a man younger than 35 in good health. Sequencing used blood. The sequence is built from TRBV29-1 and TRBJ2-1; the D call is possibly TRBD1 or TRBD2, each sharing 5 bases. The nucleotides are TGCAGCGTTCTAGACCCGGGACGTTCGCCATATGAGCAGTTCTTC. This is translated as CSVLDPGRSPYEQFF.